This T cell receptor (beta chain) derives from a study of OX40 agonist ivuxolimab in advanced cancers. Measured with immunoSEQ multiplex PCR; TCRdb has only the in-frame clones, and not every one. The sample holds tens of thousands of clones, over 80% seen once. The V end was cut by 3 bases, the J end by 8 bases, with 14 bases between. From germline, CDR1 is LNHDA and CDR2 SQIVND (reference sequence). The CDR3 is made up of 14 amino acids. The chain links TRBV19 to TRBJ2-1, with D perhaps matching TRBD2 (6 bases). The specimen comprised CD4+ or CD8+ T cells sorted from blood, sampled in a trial of the OX40 agonist ivuxolimab. This sequence was found in an adult with an advanced solid tumor such as melanoma, head and neck, liver or kidney cancer. In DNA form, the CDR3 reads TGTGCCAGTAGTATTTTCGCGGGGACCGATGAGCAGTTCTTC. Residues: CASSIFAGTDEQFF.